Following are 30 T cell receptor beta chains from one sample sequenced in a study of T cells in Graves' hyperthyroidism and ophthalmopathy. Using RNA transcripts as the source, TCR beta CDR3 regions were amplified. With the HTBI primer set, the TCR CDR3 went through a first round of RT-PCR. TCRdb re-derived calls from the multiplex PCR reads in MiXCR, one entry per CDR3 protein. There are a few hundred thousand distinct CDR3 sequences in the sample; approximately 14% occur only once, and about 15% lies in the top ten. The sequenced sample was blood. The receptors were sampled from a woman in her forties with Graves' hyperthyroidism.

This clonotype was seen more than once but under ten times. This chain connects TRBV3-1 to TRBJ2-1; D gene ambiguous. Germline V gene sequence: CDR1 LGHDT, CDR2 YNNKEL (reference sequence). Trimming left V 2 bases short and J 8 bases short, with 7 bases between. The CDR3 is 12 residues long. CDR3 DNA: TGTGCCAGCAGCCAATGGAGTCATGAGCAGTTCTTC. It is translated as CASSQWSHEQFF.

In its sample, this clonotype was seen a few times. The chain links TRBV29-1 to TRBJ2-7, with TRBD2 matching 13 bases. The CDR3 has 16 residues. With V trimmed by 0 bases and J by 8 bases, 10 bases remained unmatched. Germline loops: CDR1 SQVTM, CDR2 ANQGSEA. The CDR3 coding sequence is TGCAGCGTTGAAGAATTCAGGGGGACTAGCGGGATTAAGCAGTACTTC. It is translated as CSVEEFRGTSGIKQYF.

This clonotype appeared many times. V gene TRBV20-1 combines with J gene TRBJ2-7; TRBD1 might be the D (5 bases). The CDR3 is 13 residues long. Looked up from germline, CDR1 is DFQATT and CDR2 is SNEGSKA (reference sequence). V gave up 6 bases and J gave up 1 base, with 13 bases separating them. The CDR3 nucleotides are TGCAGTGCCTTAACAGGAGATTCCTACGAGCAGTACTTC. Translating gives CSALTGDSYEQYF.

This clonotype was found a few times. This chain uses TRBV4-2 with TRBJ2-1; D tentatively reads TRBD1 or TRBD2 (5 bases each). CDR3 length: 16 residues. Trimming cost V 5 bases and J 9 bases, with 23 bases left between them. Per germline, CDR1 LGHNA and CDR2 YNFKEQ. The CDR3 DNA reads as TGTGCCAGCAGCTTTATCGACGGGGCCCCAGTGGGTGAGCAGTTCTTC. This codes for CASSFIDGAPVGEQFF.

This clonotype was observed at least ten times. The chain has TRBV28 and TRBJ2-7; 7 bases match TRBD1. Germline V gene sequence: CDR1 MDHEN, CDR2 SYDVKM. The V and J ends lost 4 bases and 3 bases, in that order; junction bases with no gene match: 9. The CDR3 runs 15 residues. CDR3 region: CASSSPTGVLYEQYF. The CDR3 coding sequence is TGTGCCAGCAGTTCCCCTACAGGGGTCCTCTACGAGCAGTACTTC.

This clonotype has a count of ten or more. This chain uses TRBV7-9 with TRBJ2-1; 11 positions agree with TRBD2. Germline V CDR1 and CDR2: SEHNR, FQNEAQ (reference sequence). The CDR3 spans 19 residues. Trimming took 5 bases from V and 0 from J; bases not matched to a gene: 12. The CDR3 reads CASSTNPRLAGSSYNEQFF. The CDR3 DNA is TGTGCCAGCAGCACGAACCCGAGACTAGCGGGAAGCTCCTACAATGAGCAGTTCTTC.

Many counts were recorded for this clonotype. The rearrangement joins TRBV20-1 to TRBJ2-7; D is perhaps TRBD1 (5 bases). Germline loops: CDR1 DFQATT, CDR2 SNEGSKA (reference sequence). There are 12 residues in the CDR3. Trimming removed 3 bases at V and 7 bases at J, with 13 bases between. This CDR3 reads CSASSLQGEQYF. The DNA for the CDR3 is TGCAGTGCTAGTAGCTTGCAGGGTGAGCAGTACTTC.

In its sample, this clonotype was seen many times. CDR3: CASSLGHGEQYF. The CDR3 region has the DNA TGTGCCAGCAGCTTAGGACATGGGGAGCAGTACTTC. The V call is TRBV11-2, the J call TRBJ2-7; D is unclear. The CDR3 runs 12 residues. V lost 1 base and J lost 7, with 8 bases in between. Germline CDR1 and CDR2: SGHAT and FQNNGV.

The J gene is TRBJ2-3, the V gene TRBV6-1; 9 bases map to TRBD2. The CDR3 is 15 amino acids. Germline CDR1 is MNHNS and CDR2 is SASEGT. Unmatched junction bases numbered 8, after V lost 6 bases and J lost 4 bases. The CDR3 DNA sequence: TGTGCCAGCAGGGTTAGCGGGAGCGAGGCAGATACGCAGTATTTT. Encoded protein: CASRVSGSEADTQYF.

There are many counts of this clonotype. The genes are TRBV18 and TRBJ1-1; 8 bases match TRBD1. The junction had 4 bases not matched to a gene; V was cut back by 3 bases and J by 4 bases. The CDR3 contains 14 residues. The germline CDR1 and CDR2 sequences are KGHSH and LQKENI. The CDR3 nucleotides read TGTGCCAGCTCACCGGACAGGGTCGCCACTGAAGCTTTCTTT. The encoded protein is CASSPDRVATEAFF.

This clonotype was seen a few times. The chain couples TRBV7-2 to TRBJ1-2, with 7 bases identical to TRBD1. The germline gives CDR1 SGHTA, CDR2 FQGNSA. The CDR3 runs 15 residues. The trim removed 4 bases at V and 3 bases at J, leaving 8 bases unmatched. This CDR3 reads CASSSPGGTDYGYTF. CDR3 bases: TGTGCCAGCAGCTCTCCAGGGGGAACGGACTATGGCTACACCTTC. Drawing the rest from reference TRBV7-2 and TRBJ1-2, the complete variable domain is GAGVSQSPSNKVTEKGKDVELRCDPISGHTALYWYRQSLGQGLEFLIYFQGNSAPDKSGLPSDRFSAERTGGSVSTLTIQRTQQEDSAVYLCASSSPGGTDYGYTFGSGTRLTVV.

At least ten counts were recorded for this clonotype. This chain connects TRBV11-2 to TRBJ2-5; D remains ambiguous. Germline V gene data show CDR1 as SGHAT and CDR2 as FQNNGV. V was cut by 2 bases and J by 4 bases, with 11 bases left in between. This CDR3 has 14 amino acids. The CDR3 region has the DNA TGTGCCAGCAGCTTATTCGGTTTGGGAGAGACCCAGTACTTC. The encoded protein is CASSLFGLGETQYF. Full variable domain (remainder filled in from reference TRBV11-2 and TRBJ2-5): EAGVAQSPRYKIIEKRQSVAFWCNPISGHATLYWYQQILGQGPKLLIQFQNNGVVDDSQLPKDRFSAERLKGVDSTLKIQPAKLEDSAVYLCASSLFGLGETQYFGPGTRLLVL.

This clonotype was picked up many times. The J gene is TRBJ2-1, the V gene TRBV13, with 8 bases matching TRBD1. The CDR3 covers 14 residues. In germline, CDR1 is PRHDT, CDR2 FYEKMQ (reference sequence). V gave up 5 bases and J gave up 3 bases; unmatched junction bases: 3. The CDR3 here is CASSRDRIYNEQFF. CDR3 sequence (DNA): TGTGCCAGCAGCCGGGACAGGATCTACAATGAGCAGTTCTTC.

Turning to this clonotype: This sequence may be a read error, since a much larger clone differs from it by one base. J is TRBJ2-2 and V is TRBV6-1; 10 bases match TRBD2. The CDR3 extends over 16 amino acids. With 6 bases clipped from V and 7 bases from J, the junction kept 11 bases outside the gene matches. The V gene's germline CDR1 is MNHNS and CDR2 SASEGT. The DNA for the CDR3 is TGTGCCAGCAGCTGGATCCCGGGACTAGCGATCGGGGAGCTGTTTTTT. Protein sequence: CASSWIPGLAIGELFF.

This clonotype was recorded many times. The chain has TRBV10-3 and TRBJ2-7; 10 bases are shared with TRBD1. V lost 5 bases, J lost 2 bases, and 6 bases stayed unmatched. The length of the CDR3 is 15 residues. Germline V CDR1 and CDR2: ENHRY, SYGVKD. CDR3 residues: CAISPGQGTTYEQYF. The CDR3 coding sequence is TGTGCCATCAGTCCGGGACAGGGGACCACCTACGAGCAGTACTTC.

The J gene is TRBJ1-2, the V gene TRBV6-1; D not certain. The V gene's germline CDR1 is MNHNS and CDR2 SASEGT. This CDR3 spans 15 amino acids. Trimming took off 2 bases at V and 0 bases at J, with 10 bases between the two ends. This chain's CDR3 is CASSEKTESNYGYTF. In DNA form, the CDR3 reads TGTGCCAGCAGTGAAAAAACCGAATCTAACTATGGCTACACCTTC.

This clonotype was found many times. The chain carries TRBV6-2 or TRBV6-3 and TRBJ2-5; 9 nucleotides align to TRBD1. Germline CDR1 MNHEY, CDR2 SVGEGT. This CDR3 is built from 17 residues. With V trimmed by 0 bases and J by 3 bases, 8 bases remained unmatched. The CDR3 nucleotides read TGTGCCAGCAGTTACTCGACAGGGGGAATTAGAGAAGAGACCCAGTACTTC. Amino acids: CASSYSTGGIREETQYF.

This clonotype has just a few counts. The chain couples TRBV2 to TRBJ2-1, with TRBD2 matching 12 bases. The CDR3 has 15 residues. CDR1 SNHLY and CDR2 FYNNEI come from the germline V gene. V dropped 3 bases and J dropped 5; count of bases not matched to a gene: 2. CDR3 DNA: TGTGCCAGCAGTGAGAGACTAGCGGGAGACAATGAGCAGTTCTTC. Its translation: CASSERLAGDNEQFF.

This clonotype was seen repeatedly, ten times or more. The J gene is TRBJ1-1, the V gene TRBV5-1; 8 positions match TRBD1. The CDR3 is 15 amino acids. The germline V gene has CDR1 SGHRS and CDR2 YFSETQ. Losses at the gene ends were 2 bases for V and 3 bases for J; bases not matched to a gene: 6. For the CDR3, the DNA is TGCGCCAGCAGCTTAACAGGGGGACGGGACACTGAAGCTTTCTTT. Protein product: CASSLTGGRDTEAFF.

The V and J genes are TRBV11-2 and TRBJ2-1; 9 bases agree with TRBD2. The V gene's germline CDR1 is SGHAT and CDR2 FQNNGV. The CDR3 is 19 residues long. V lost 1 base, J lost 0 bases, and 10 bases stayed unmatched. CDR3 sequence (DNA): TGTGCCAGCAGCTTAGGTGTTAGCGGGAGACCTAGCTCCTACAATGAGCAGTTCTTC. It encodes CASSLGVSGRPSSYNEQFF.

This clonotype occurred a few times. V gene TRBV5-1 combines with J gene TRBJ2-6, with D unclear. V lost 2 bases and J 0 bases, leaving 15 bases between the germline ends. This CDR3 has 18 amino acids. CDR1 SGHRS and CDR2 YFSETQ come from the germline V gene. CDR3 DNA sequence: TGCGCCAGCAGCTTCACAGTACAGCAGAGCTCTGGGGCCAACGTCCTGACTTTC. Translation gives CASSFTVQQSSGANVLTF.

The sample holds a few counts of this clonotype. The V call is TRBV5-1, the J call TRBJ2-7, with D maybe TRBD1 (5 bases). The germline CDR1 and CDR2 sequences are SGHRS and YFSETQ. This CDR3 region has 11 residues. The ends were cut back, 5 bases at V and 4 bases at J, with 7 bases in the middle. CDR3 loop: CASRGEYEQYF. As DNA, the CDR3 is TGCGCCAGCAGAGGGGAATACGAGCAGTACTTC.

This clonotype has a count of ten or more. The V call is TRBV10-1, the J call TRBJ2-7; D unclear. This CDR3 comprises 13 residues. V was cut by 8 bases and J by 3 bases, with 14 bases left in between. The V gene's germline CDR1 is WNHNN and CDR2 SYGVQD (reference sequence). The CDR3 loop reads CASDRACRYEQYF. CDR3 coding DNA: TGCGCCAGCGACCGGGCCTGCCGCTACGAGCAGTACTTC.

There are many counts of this clonotype. The chain employs TRBV11-1 and TRBJ2-5; the match to TRBD2 covers 10 bases. The germline CDR1 and CDR2 sequences are SGHAT and FQDESV (reference sequence). Losses at the gene ends were 5 bases for V and 0 bases for J; bases not matched to a gene: 9. CDR3 length: 17 residues. CDR3 region: CASSLHSGRPHQETQYF. The CDR3 nucleotides read TGTGCCAGCAGCCTACATAGCGGGAGGCCACACCAAGAGACCCAGTACTTC.

There are many counts of this clonotype. The chain carries TRBV28 and TRBJ1-2, with D possibly TRBD1 on 6 matching bases. Trimming left V 4 bases short and J 2 bases short, with 11 bases between. The CDR3 is made up of 14 amino acids. Per the germline V gene, CDR1 is MDHEN and CDR2 is SYDVKM. DNA of the CDR3: TGTGCCAGCAGTTCTGGACAGCCCAACTATGGCTACACCTTC. As protein: CASSSGQPNYGYTF.

A word on this clonotype: Without the conserved terminal phenylalanine or tryptophan, this CDR3 likely stems from a read error. This chain links TRBV20-1 with TRBJ2-1; D might be TRBD2 (6 bases). CDR3 length: 15 residues. CDR1 is DFQATT, CDR2 SNEGSKA, per germline (reference sequence). V shed 1 base and J shed 5 bases, with 15 bases lying between them. The CDR3 is CSARAEGTPDNEQFL. The CDR3 bases are TGCAGTGCTAGAGCAGAAGGGACTCCCGACAATGAGCAGTTCCTC.

This clonotype was detected ten times or more. The chain recombines TRBV10-2 with TRBJ2-3, with TRBD1 matching over 7 bases. The germline gives CDR1 WSHSY, CDR2 SAAADI. J gave up 5 bases and V 6 bases, and 5 bases lay outside the gene matches. This CDR3 has 13 residues. CDR3 in amino acids: CASSQGVGDTQYF. CDR3 DNA: TGCGCCAGCAGCCAGGGGGTAGGAGATACGCAGTATTTT.

The chain employs TRBV20-1 and TRBJ1-5; 7 nucleotides agree with TRBD1. Germline-derived CDR1 and CDR2 are DFQATT and SNEGSKA (reference sequence). The V and J ends lost 3 bases and 5 bases, in that order; junction bases with no gene match: 4. The CDR3 spans 13 residues. The CDR3: CSASPGTDQPQHF. Written as DNA, the CDR3 is TGCAGTGCTAGCCCCGGGACAGATCAGCCCCAGCATTTT.

Here the CDR3 reads CASSQSEDRGANEKLFF. In DNA, the CDR3 is TGTGCCAGCAGCCAATCGGAGGACAGGGGAGCTAATGAAAAACTGTTTTTT. V and J are TRBV16 and TRBJ1-4, with 9 bases matching TRBD1. The CDR3 is 17 residues long. In germline, CDR1 is KGHSY, CDR2 FQNENV. The J segment lost 3 bases and the V segment lost 0 bases, leaving 5 bases of the junction unmatched.

There are many counts of this clonotype. The J gene is TRBJ2-1, the V gene TRBV11-3; 9 bases match TRBD1. The V gene end was trimmed by 5 bases and the J gene end by 6 bases; junction bases not matched to a gene: 8. The CDR3 is 15 residues long. Germline V gene sequence: CDR1 SGHNT, CDR2 YENEEA. CDR3 sequence: CASSDRTGDPNEQFF. DNA of the CDR3: TGTGCCAGCAGCGACCGGACAGGGGACCCCAATGAGCAGTTCTTC.